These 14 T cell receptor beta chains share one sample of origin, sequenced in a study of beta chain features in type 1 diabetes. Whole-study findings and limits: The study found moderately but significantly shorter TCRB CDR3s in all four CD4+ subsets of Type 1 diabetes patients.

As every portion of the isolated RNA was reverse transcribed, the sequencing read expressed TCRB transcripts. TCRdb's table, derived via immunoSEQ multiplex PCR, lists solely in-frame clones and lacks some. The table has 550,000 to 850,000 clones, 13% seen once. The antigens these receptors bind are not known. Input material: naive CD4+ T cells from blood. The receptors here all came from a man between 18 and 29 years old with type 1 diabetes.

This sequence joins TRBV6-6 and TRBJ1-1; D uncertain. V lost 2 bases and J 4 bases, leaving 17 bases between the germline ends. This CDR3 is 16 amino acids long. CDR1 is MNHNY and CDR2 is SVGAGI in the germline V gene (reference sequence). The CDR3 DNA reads TGTGCCAGCAGTTACCCCCACAGCGGCTTGGGCACTGAAGCTTTCTTT. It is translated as CASSYPHSGLGTEAFF.

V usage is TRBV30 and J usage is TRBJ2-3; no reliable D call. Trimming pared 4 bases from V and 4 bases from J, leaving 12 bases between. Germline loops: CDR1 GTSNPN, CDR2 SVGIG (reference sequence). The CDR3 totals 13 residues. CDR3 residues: CAWKGKGADTQYF. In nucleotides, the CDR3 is TGTGCCTGGAAGGGTAAGGGTGCAGATACGCAGTATTTT.

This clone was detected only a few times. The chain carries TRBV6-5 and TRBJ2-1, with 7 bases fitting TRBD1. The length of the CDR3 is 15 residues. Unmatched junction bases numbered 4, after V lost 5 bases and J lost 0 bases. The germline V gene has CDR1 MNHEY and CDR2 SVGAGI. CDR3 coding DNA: TGTGCCAGCAGTCACGACAGGGACTCCTACAATGAGCAGTTCTTC. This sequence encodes CASSHDRDSYNEQFF.

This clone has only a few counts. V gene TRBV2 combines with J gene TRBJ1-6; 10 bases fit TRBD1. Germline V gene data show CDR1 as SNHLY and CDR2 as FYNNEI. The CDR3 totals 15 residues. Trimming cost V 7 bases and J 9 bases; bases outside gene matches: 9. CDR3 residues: CASIPQTGGFSPLHF. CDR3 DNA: TGTGCCAGCATCCCTCAGACAGGGGGCTTTTCACCCCTCCACTTT. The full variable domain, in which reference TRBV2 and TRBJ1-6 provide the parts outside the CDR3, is EPEVTQTPSHQVTQMGQEVILRCVPISNHLYFYWYRQILGQKVEFLVSFYNNEISEKSEIFDDQFSVERPDGSNFTLKIRSTKLEDSAMYFCASIPQTGGFSPLHFGNGTRLTVT.

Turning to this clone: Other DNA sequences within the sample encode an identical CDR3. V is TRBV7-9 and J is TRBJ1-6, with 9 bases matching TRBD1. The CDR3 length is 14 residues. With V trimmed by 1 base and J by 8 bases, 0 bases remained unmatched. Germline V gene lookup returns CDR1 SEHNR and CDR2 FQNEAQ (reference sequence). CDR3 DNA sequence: TGTGCCAGCAGCTTAGGACAGGGGGATTCACCCCTCCACTTT. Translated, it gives CASSLGQGDSPLHF.

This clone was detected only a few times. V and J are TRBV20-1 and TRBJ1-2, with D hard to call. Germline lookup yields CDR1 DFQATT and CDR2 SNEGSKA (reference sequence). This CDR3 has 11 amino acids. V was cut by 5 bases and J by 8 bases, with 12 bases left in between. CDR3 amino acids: CSAPDLGGYTF. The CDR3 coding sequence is TGCAGTGCTCCGGACTTGGGGGGCTACACCTTC.

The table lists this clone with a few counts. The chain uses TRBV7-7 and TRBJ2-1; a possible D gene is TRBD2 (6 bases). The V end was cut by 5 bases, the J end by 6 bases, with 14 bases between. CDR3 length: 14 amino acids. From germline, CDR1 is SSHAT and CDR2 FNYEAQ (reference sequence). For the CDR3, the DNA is TGTGCCAGCAGCCCCGGTGGAGGGACCAATGAGCAGTTCTTC. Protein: CASSPGGGTNEQFF.

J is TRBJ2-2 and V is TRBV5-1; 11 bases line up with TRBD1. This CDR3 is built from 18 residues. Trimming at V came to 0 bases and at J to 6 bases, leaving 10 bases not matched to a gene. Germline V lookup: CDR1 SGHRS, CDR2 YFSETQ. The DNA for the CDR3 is TGCGCCAGCAGCTTGGGACCCGGACAGGGGGCCGAAGCCGGGGAGCTGTTTTTT. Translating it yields CASSLGPGQGAEAGELFF. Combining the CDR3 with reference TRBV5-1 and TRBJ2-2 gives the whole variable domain KAGVTQTPRYLIKTRGQQVTLSCSPISGHRSVSWYQQTPGQGLQFLFEYFSETQRNKGNFPGRFSGRQFSNSRSEMNVSTLELGDSALYLCASSLGPGQGAEAGELFFGEGSRLTVL.

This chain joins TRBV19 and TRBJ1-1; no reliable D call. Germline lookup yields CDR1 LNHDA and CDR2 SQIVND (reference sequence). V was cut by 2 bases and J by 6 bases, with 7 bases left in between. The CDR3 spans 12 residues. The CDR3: CASSIPSAEAFF. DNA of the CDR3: TGTGCCAGTAGTATACCATCGGCTGAAGCTTTCTTT.

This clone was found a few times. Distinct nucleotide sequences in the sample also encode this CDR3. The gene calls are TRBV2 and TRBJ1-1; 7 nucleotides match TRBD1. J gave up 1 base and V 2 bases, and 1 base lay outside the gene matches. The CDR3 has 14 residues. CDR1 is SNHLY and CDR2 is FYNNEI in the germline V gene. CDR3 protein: CASSERGPNTEAFF. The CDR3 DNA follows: TGTGCCAGCAGTGAAAGGGGGCCGAACACTGAAGCTTTCTTT.

The CDR3 is CASSPVGQYNSPLHF. Here the CDR3 DNA reads TGCGCCAGCAGCCCAGTGGGACAGTATAATTCACCCCTCCACTTT. The chain uses TRBV5-1 and TRBJ1-6, with 7 bases that match TRBD1. J was trimmed by 4 bases and V by 4 bases; bases with no gene match: 5. CDR3 length: 15 amino acids. Germline lookup yields CDR1 SGHRS and CDR2 YFSETQ.

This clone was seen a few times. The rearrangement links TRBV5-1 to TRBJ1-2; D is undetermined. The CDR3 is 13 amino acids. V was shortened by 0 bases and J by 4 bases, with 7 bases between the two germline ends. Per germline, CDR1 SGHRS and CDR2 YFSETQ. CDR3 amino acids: CASSLELGYGYTF. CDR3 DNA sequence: TGCGCCAGCAGCTTGGAACTTGGCTATGGCTACACCTTC.

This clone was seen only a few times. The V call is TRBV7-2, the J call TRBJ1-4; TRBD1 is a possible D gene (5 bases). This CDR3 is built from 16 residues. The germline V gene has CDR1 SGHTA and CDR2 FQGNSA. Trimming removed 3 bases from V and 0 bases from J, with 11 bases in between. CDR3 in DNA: TGTGCCAGCAGCTTCGGGGCGACAGCAACTAATGAAAAACTGTTTTTT. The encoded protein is CASSFGATATNEKLFF.

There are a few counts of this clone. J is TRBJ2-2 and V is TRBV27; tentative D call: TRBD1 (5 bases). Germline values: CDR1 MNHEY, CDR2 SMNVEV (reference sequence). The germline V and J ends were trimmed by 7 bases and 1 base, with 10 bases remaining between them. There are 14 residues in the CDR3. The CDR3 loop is CASTLGVNTGELFF. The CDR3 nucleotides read TGTGCCAGCACATTAGGGGTGAACACCGGGGAGCTGTTTTTT.